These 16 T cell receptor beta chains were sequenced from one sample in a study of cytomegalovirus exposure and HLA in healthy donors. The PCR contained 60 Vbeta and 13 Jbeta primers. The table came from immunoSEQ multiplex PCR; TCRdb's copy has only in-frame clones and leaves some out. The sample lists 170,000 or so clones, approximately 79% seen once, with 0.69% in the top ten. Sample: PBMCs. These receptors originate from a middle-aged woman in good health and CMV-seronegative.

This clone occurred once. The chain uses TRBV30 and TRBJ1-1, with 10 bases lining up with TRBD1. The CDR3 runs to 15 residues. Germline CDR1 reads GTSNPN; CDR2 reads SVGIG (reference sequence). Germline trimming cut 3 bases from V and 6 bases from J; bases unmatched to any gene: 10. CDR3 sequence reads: CAWRAGQGVSAEAFF. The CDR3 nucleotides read TGTGCCTGGAGAGCAGGACAGGGGGTTTCAGCTGAAGCTTTCTTT. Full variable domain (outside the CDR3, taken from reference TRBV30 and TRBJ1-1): SQTIHQWPATLVQPVGSPLSLECTVEGTSNPNLYWYRQAAGRGLQLLFYSVGIGQISSEVPQNLSASRPQDRQFILSSKKLLLSDSGFYLCAWRAGQGVSAEAFFGQGTRLTVV.

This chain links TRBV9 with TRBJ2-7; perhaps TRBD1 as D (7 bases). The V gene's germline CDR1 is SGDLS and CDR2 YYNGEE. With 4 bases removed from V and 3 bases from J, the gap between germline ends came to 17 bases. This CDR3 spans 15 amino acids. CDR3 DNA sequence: TGTGCCAGCAGCCGGGGAGGACAGGAGAACTACGAGCAGTACTTC. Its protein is CASSRGGQENYEQYF.

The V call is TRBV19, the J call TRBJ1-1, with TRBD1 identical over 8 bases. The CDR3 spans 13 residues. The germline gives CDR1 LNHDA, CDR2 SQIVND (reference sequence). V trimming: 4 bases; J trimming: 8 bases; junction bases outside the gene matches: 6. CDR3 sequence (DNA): TGTGCCAGTAGTAAGACAGGGGCAAGAGAAGCTTTCTTT. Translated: CASSKTGAREAFF.

CDR3 DNA sequence: TGTGCCAGCAGTGACAGCCTAGCGGGAGTACAGGGCAATGAGCAGTTCTTC. It is translated as CASSDSLAGVQGNEQFF. The chain carries TRBV9 and TRBJ2-1; TRBD2 agrees at 10 bases. The junction had 14 bases not matched to a gene; V was cut back by 5 bases and J by 6 bases. The CDR3 consists of 17 residues. In germline, CDR1 is SGDLS, CDR2 YYNGEE.

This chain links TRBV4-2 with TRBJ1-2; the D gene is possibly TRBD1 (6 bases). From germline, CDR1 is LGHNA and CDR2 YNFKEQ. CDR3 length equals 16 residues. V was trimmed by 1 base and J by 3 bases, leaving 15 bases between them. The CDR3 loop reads CASSQGAGAGDYGYTF. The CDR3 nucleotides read TGTGCCAGCAGCCAAGGGGCTGGCGCAGGGGACTATGGCTACACCTTC.

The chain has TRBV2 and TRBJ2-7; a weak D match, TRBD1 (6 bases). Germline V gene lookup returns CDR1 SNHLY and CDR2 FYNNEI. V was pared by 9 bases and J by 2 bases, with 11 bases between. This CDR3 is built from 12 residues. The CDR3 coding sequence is TGTGCCAGTCTGGACAGAACCTACGAGCAGTACTTC. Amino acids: CASLDRTYEQYF.

CDR3 nucleotide sequence: TGTGCCAGCAGCTTGGAGCTAGCGGGAGCCAATGAGCAGTTCTTC. Its translation is CASSLELAGANEQFF. The chain recombines TRBV5-6 with TRBJ2-1; 10 nucleotides agree with TRBD2. This CDR3 comprises 15 residues. The germline gives CDR1 SGHDT, CDR2 YYEEEE. V trimming: 0 bases; J trimming: 6 bases; junction bases outside the gene matches: 3. Full variable domain (remainder filled in from reference TRBV5-6 and TRBJ2-1): DAGVTQSPTHLIKTRGQQVTLRCSPKSGHDTVSWYQQALGQGPQFIFQYYEEEERQRGNFPDRFSGHQFPNYSSELNVNALLLGDSALYLCASSLELAGANEQFFGPGTRLTVL.

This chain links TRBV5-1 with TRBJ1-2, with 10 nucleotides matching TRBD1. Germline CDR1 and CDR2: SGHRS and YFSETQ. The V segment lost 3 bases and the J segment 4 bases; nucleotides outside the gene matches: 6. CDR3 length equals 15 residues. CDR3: CASSSGTGEGYGYTF. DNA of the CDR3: TGCGCCAGCAGCTCGGGGACAGGGGAAGGCTATGGCTACACCTTC.

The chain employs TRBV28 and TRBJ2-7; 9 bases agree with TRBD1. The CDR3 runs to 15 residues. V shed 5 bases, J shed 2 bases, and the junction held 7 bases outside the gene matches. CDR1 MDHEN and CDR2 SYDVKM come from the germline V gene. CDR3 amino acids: CASSGDRALAYEQYF. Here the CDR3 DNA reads TGTGCCAGCAGTGGGGACAGGGCATTAGCCTACGAGCAGTACTTC.

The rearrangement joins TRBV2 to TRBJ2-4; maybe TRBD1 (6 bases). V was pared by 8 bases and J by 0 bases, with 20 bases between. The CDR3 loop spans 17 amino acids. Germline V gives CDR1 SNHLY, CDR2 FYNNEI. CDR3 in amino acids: CASGLTGLILAKNIQYF. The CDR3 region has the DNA TGTGCCAGCGGTTTGACAGGCCTTATCTTAGCCAAAAACATTCAGTACTTC.

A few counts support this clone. The CDR3 DNA reads TGCGCCAGCAGCCGATCCGGGACAGGTAGGGTCAATGAGCAGTTCTTC. It encodes CASSRSGTGRVNEQFF. V is TRBV5-1 and J is TRBJ2-1, with 8 bases fitting TRBD1. The CDR3 loop spans 16 amino acids. Looked up from germline, CDR1 is SGHRS and CDR2 is YFSETQ. V was clipped by 4 bases and J by 6 bases; unmatched bases: 12.

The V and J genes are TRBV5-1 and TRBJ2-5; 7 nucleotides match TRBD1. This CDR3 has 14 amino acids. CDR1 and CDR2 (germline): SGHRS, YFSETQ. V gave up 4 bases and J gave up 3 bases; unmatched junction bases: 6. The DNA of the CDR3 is TGCGCCAGCAGCCGATCCGGGACAGAAGAGACCCAGTACTTC. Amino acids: CASSRSGTEETQYF. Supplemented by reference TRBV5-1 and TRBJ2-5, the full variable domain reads KAGVTQTPRYLIKTRGQQVTLSCSPISGHRSVSWYQQTPGQGLQFLFEYFSETQRNKGNFPGRFSGRQFSNSRSEMNVSTLELGDSALYLCASSRSGTEETQYFGPGTRLLVL.

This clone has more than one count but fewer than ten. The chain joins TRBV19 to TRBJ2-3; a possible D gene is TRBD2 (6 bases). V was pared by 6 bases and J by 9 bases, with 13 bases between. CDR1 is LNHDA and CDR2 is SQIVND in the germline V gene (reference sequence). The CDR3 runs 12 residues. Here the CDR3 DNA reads TGTGCCAGTAGCGAGGGAGGTACAACGCAGTATTTT. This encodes CASSEGGTTQYF.

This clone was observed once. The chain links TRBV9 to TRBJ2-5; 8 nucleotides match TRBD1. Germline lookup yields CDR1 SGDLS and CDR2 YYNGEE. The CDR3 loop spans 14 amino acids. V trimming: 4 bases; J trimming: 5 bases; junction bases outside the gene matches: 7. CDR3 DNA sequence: TGTGCCAGCAGCCCCCGGACAGGGTGGGAGACCCAGTACTTC. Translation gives CASSPRTGWETQYF.

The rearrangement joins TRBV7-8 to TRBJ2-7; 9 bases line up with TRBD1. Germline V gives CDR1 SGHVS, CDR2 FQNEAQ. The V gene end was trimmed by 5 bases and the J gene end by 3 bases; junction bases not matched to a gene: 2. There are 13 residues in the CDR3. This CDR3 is CASSTDRGYEQYF. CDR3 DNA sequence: TGTGCCAGCAGCACGGACAGGGGCTACGAGCAGTACTTC. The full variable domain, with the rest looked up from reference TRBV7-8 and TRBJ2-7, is GAGVSQSPRYKVAKRGQDVALRCDPISGHVSLFWYQQALGQGPEFLTYFQNEAQLDKSGLPSDRFFAERPEGSVSTLKIQRTQQEDSAVYLCASSTDRGYEQYFGPGTRLTVT.

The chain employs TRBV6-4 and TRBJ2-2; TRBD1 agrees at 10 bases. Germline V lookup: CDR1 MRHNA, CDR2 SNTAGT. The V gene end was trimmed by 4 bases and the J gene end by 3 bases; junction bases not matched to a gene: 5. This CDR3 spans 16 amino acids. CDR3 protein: CASSAGQGDDTGELFF. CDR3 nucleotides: TGTGCCAGCAGTGCCGGACAGGGGGATGACACCGGGGAGCTGTTTTTT.